These T cell receptor beta chains were read from a single sample in a study of PD-1 blockade in classical Hodgkin lymphoma. The repertoire was sequenced with immunoSEQ multiplex PCR; TCRdb's copy has only in-frame clones and lacks some. The sample carries about 98,000 clones, approximately 92% recorded once. The sample consisted of peripheral blood mononuclear cells (PBMCs), taken at baseline. The receptors here all came from a human donor with classical Hodgkin lymphoma. Each CDR3 is given with its conserved first and last residue. A D gene is named only where the DNA matches it firmly. Only some rows state a clone size, as once, few, many or a class for expanded clones.

>TRBJ2-2|TRBV28|.|TRBD2
CASSLPGLVSGELFF
TGTGCCAGCAGTTTACCGGGACTAGTATCCGGGGAGCTGTTTTTT
>TRBJ2-3|TRBV20-1|.|.
CSALVDTQYF
TGCAGTGCTTTAGTAGATACGCAGTATTTT
>TRBJ1-3|TRBV5-1|.|.
CASSKDGSVLGNTIYF
TGCGCCAGCAGCAAAGACGGGAGTGTTTTGGGAAACACCATATATTTT
>TRBJ1-1|TRBV28|.|.
CASFMGQGAFF
TGTGCCAGCTTCATGGGGCAAGGGGCTTTCTTT
>TRBJ2-2|TRBV7-3|.|.
CASSFPTDCLPGELFF
TGTGCCAGCAGCTTTCCAACGGACTGCTTGCCCGGGGAGCTGTTTTTT
>TRBJ2-3|TRBV6-1|.|.
CASSEVLKSSTDTQYF
TGTGCCAGCAGTGAAGTTTTGAAATCTAGCACAGATACGCAGTATTTT
>TRBJ2-7|TRBV6-5|.|TRBD2
CASSGGTSDYEQYF
TGTGCCAGCTCGGGCGGGACTAGCGACTACGAGCAGTACTTC
>TRBJ1-3|TRBV21-1|.|.
CASSPYRAGEGNTIYF
TGTGCCAGCAGTCCCTATCGGGCAGGGGAAGGAAACACCATATATTTT
>TRBJ2-7|TRBV11-2|.|TRBD2
CASSLGLGPSGRGYEQYF
TGTGCCAGCAGCTTAGGGTTGGGTCCTAGCGGGAGGGGATACGAGCAGTACTTC
>TRBJ2-4|TRBV18|.|.
CASSPSSAYKNIQYF
TGTGCCAGCTCACCGTCTAGCGCCTACAAAAACATTCAGTACTTC
>TRBJ1-2|TRBV19|.|.
CASSERTIYGYTF
TGTGCCAGTAGTGAACGGACGATCTATGGCTACACCTTC
>TRBJ2-1|TRBV18|once|.
CASSPSYNEQFF
TGTGCCAGCTCACCTTCGTACAATGAGCAGTTCTTC
>TRBJ2-6|TRBV6-4|.|.
CASSPGEWANVLTF
TGTGCCAGCAGTCCGGGTGAATGGGCCAACGTCCTGACTTTC
>TRBJ1-1|TRBV5-6|once|.
CASSPTGRFWNTEAFF
TGTGCCAGCAGCCCTACAGGGAGGTTTTGGAACACTGAAGCTTTCTTT
>TRBJ2-3|TRBV28|.|TRBD1
CASSLLDRYMDTQYF
TGTGCCAGCAGTTTACTGGACAGGTACATGGATACGCAGTATTTT
>TRBJ1-2|TRBV5-1|.|TRBD1
CASSLSETGQTLWLF
TGCGCCAGCAGCTTGTCTGAGACGGGACAGACCTTGTGGCTCTTC
>TRBJ2-6|TRBV6-1|.|.
CASSEGPGANVLTF
TGTGCCAGCAGTGAAGGGCCTGGGGCCAACGTCCTGACTTTC
>TRBJ2-1|TRBV7-2|.|TRBD2
CASSLWASGRAREQFF
TGTGCCAGCAGCTTATGGGCTAGCGGGAGGGCCCGGGAGCAGTTCTTC
>TRBJ1-2|TRBV30|.|.
CAWRIPGGFGYTF
TGTGCCTGGAGAATCCCGGGGGGCTTTGGCTACACCTTC
>TRBJ2-5|TRBV4-1|.|.
CASSQVGRERGETQYF
TGCGCCAGCAGCCAAGTGGGTCGGGAGAGGGGAGAGACCCAGTACTTC
>TRBJ2-2|TRBV9|.|.
CASSVAMAGELFF
TGTGCCAGCAGCGTAGCTATGGCCGGGGAGCTGTTTTTT
>TRBJ2-3|TRBV10-3|.|TRBD2
CAISTSGETDTQYF
TGTGCCATCAGCACTAGCGGTGAGACAGATACGCAGTATTTT
>TRBJ1-1|TRBV30|few|.
CAWTRQANTEAFF
TGTGCCTGGACTAGACAGGCCAACACTGAAGCTTTCTTT
>TRBJ2-1|TRBV6-1|.|.
CASSEGGGNFNEQFF
TGTGCCAGCAGTGAGGGGGGCGGCAACTTCAATGAGCAGTTCTTC
>TRBJ2-1|TRBV4-1|.|TRBD2
CASSQRGLAGDRRNEQFF
TGCGCCAGCAGCCAAAGGGGACTAGCGGGCGATAGGCGGAATGAGCAGTTCTTC
>TRBJ2-1|TRBV5-1|.|TRBD1
CASSLVGGDEQFF
TGCGCCAGCAGCTTGGTAGGGGGCGATGAGCAGTTCTTC
>TRBJ2-5|TRBV6-5|.|.
CASSNQETQYF
TGTGCCAGCAGCAACCAAGAGACCCAGTACTTC
>TRBJ2-7|TRBV7-8|.|TRBD1
CASSFDRAAGEQYF
TGTGCCAGCAGCTTCGACAGGGCCGCCGGGGAGCAGTACTTC
>TRBJ2-5|TRBV2|.|.
CASSDVGGETQYF
TGTGCCAGCAGTGACGTCGGTGGAGAGACCCAGTACTTC
>TRBJ2-3|TRBV7-9|.|.
CASTKTWGELGTDTQYF
TGTGCCAGCACCAAAACCTGGGGGGAGTTGGGCACAGATACGCAGTATTTT
>TRBJ1-4|TRBV2|.|.
CASSGTTNEKLFF
TGTGCCAGCAGCGGGACAACTAATGAAAAACTGTTTTTT
>TRBJ2-1|TRBV30|.|.
CAWSRGTGEQFF
TGTGCCTGGTCCAGGGGTACAGGTGAGCAGTTCTTC
>TRBJ1-4|TRBV9|.|.
CASSVDSPTNEKLFF
TGTGCCAGCAGCGTGGACAGCCCAACTAATGAAAAACTGTTTTTT
>TRBJ2-1|TRBV11-2|.|TRBD2
CASSSFTSGKRHEQFF
TGTGCCAGCAGCTCCTTTACTAGCGGGAAGAGGCATGAGCAGTTCTTC
>TRBJ2-4|TRBV19|.|.
CASSTLDFRGIAKNIQYF
TGTGCCAGTAGTACCCTCGATTTCAGGGGCATAGCCAAAAACATTCAGTACTTC
>TRBJ2-5|TRBV7-9|.|TRBD1
CASSFPGQGSETQYF
TGTGCCAGCAGCTTCCCAGGACAGGGCTCAGAGACCCAGTACTTC
>TRBJ2-7|TRBV6-5|.|.
CASSLDYEAIEQYF
TGTGCCAGCAGTTTGGACTACGAGGCTATCGAGCAGTACTTC
>TRBJ1-1|TRBV19|.|.
CASRGGRGVSATEAFF
TGTGCCAGTAGAGGAGGAAGGGGGGTGTCAGCCACTGAAGCTTTCTTT
>TRBJ2-5|TRBV19|few|.
CASSIGGETQYF
TGTGCCAGTAGTATAGGAGGAGAGACCCAGTACTTC
>TRBJ2-5|TRBV28|once|TRBD1
CASSWPGQGQETQYF
TGTGCCAGCAGTTGGCCGGGACAGGGTCAAGAGACCCAGTACTTC
>TRBJ2-2|TRBV6-1|.|TRBD1
CASRDRVYGELFF
TGTGCCAGCAGGGACAGGGTTTATGGGGAGCTGTTTTTT
>TRBJ2-7|TRBV27|.|.
CASSLRARAYEQYF
TGTGCCAGCAGTTTAAGAGCCAGGGCCTACGAGCAGTACTTC
>TRBJ1-5|TRBV19|.|.
CASSDPKYEQPQHF
TGTGCCAGTAGCGACCCAAAATATGAACAGCCCCAGCATTTT
>TRBJ2-7|TRBV10-3|once|TRBD2
CAISDGLADGDEQYF
TGTGCCATCAGTGACGGACTAGCGGATGGCGACGAGCAGTACTTC
>TRBJ2-1|TRBV27|.|.
CASSWGAVSNEQFF
TGTGCCAGCAGTTGGGGGGCAGTCTCCAATGAGCAGTTCTTC
>TRBJ1-1|TRBV28|few|TRBD1
CASSSRQGSGNTEAFF
TGTGCCAGCAGTTCGAGACAGGGGTCGGGGAACACTGAAGCTTTCTTT
>TRBJ2-1|TRBV2|.|.
CASSEGGAPYNEQFF
TGTGCCAGCAGTGAAGGGGGGGCCCCCTACAATGAGCAGTTCTTC
>TRBJ2-3|TRBV11-1|.|TRBD2
CASSFLAGARGDTQYF
TGTGCCAGCAGCTTCCTAGCGGGAGCCCGCGGGGATACGCAGTATTTT
>TRBJ2-7|TRBV18|.|.
CASSQTAGTGGYEQYF
TGTGCCAGCTCACAGACCGCCGGGACCGGAGGCTACGAGCAGTACTTC
>TRBJ2-1|TRBV28|.|TRBD2
CASSLGALAGPRYNEQFF
TGTGCCAGCAGTTTAGGGGCACTAGCGGGCCCAAGATACAATGAGCAGTTCTTC
>TRBJ1-5|TRBV10-1|.|.
CASSASRVEQPQHF
TGCGCCAGCAGTGCTTCGAGGGTTGAGCAGCCCCAGCATTTT
>TRBJ2-4|TRBV9|once|TRBD1
CASSKGQGDIQYF
TGTGCCAGCAGCAAGGGACAGGGGGACATTCAGTACTTC
>TRBJ1-5|TRBV28|.|.
CASTYYLTTLNQPQHF
TGTGCCAGCACCTATTACTTAACGACCCTCAATCAGCCCCAGCATTTT
>TRBJ2-7|TRBV10-3|.|TRBD1
CAISGGQLYEQYF
TGTGCCATCAGTGGGGGACAGTTGTACGAGCAGTACTTC
>TRBJ1-1|TRBV11-2|.|.
CASSLGQYEAFF
TGTGCCAGCAGCTTAGGACAGTATGAAGCTTTCTTT
>TRBJ1-5|TRBV10-3|.|.
CAISESMGASNQPQHF
TGTGCCATCAGTGAGTCGATGGGGGCCAGCAATCAGCCCCAGCATTTT
>TRBJ2-5|TRBV2|.|.
CASSVTSEQYQETQYF
TGTGCCAGCAGTGTCACATCGGAACAGTACCAAGAGACCCAGTACTTC
>TRBJ1-1|TRBV7-8|.|.
CASSRLLGGAEWNTEAFF
TGTGCCAGCAGCCGCCTCTTGGGCGGAGCTGAATGGAACACTGAAGCTTTCTTT
>TRBJ2-1|TRBV27|.|.
CATNRAPEWNEQFF
TGTGCGACGAACCGGGCCCCGGAGTGGAATGAGCAGTTCTTC
>TRBJ2-6|TRBV7-9|.|.
CASSLRAGANVLTF
TGTGCCAGCAGCTTAAGGGCTGGGGCCAACGTCCTGACTTTC